The count of the clone carrying this T cell receptor (beta chain) is one. Its antigen is as yet unknown. The sample belongs to a study of cytotoxic CD8 clonotypes in ibrutinib-treated CLL. Study-level information: Responses: some 25 partial, 2 complete; after median approximately 70 months, around 15 stayed remitted, roughly 12 progressed.

Study observations and caveats: Clonality measured at baseline exceeded age-matched healthy donors, tracking circulating CD8+ T-cell counts. Public clonotypes (which were uncommon) either contracted or remained stable on treatment. Sampling times differed between sustained-remission and progressing patients.

Only in-frame clones appear in the TCRdb table, and some are missing; sequencing was by immunoSEQ multiplex PCR. The profile shows around 97,000 clones, around 73% of them singletons. Source: PBMCs, taken after 12 months of ibrutinib treatment. This TCR was recovered from a human donor with chronic lymphocytic leukemia.

The CDR3 reads CASSPGGGMYGYTF. The CDR3 region has the DNA TGTGCCAGCAGCCCCGGCGGGGGGATGTATGGCTACACCTTC. The chain joins TRBV28 to TRBJ1-2; perhaps TRBD1 as D (5 bases). Germline V gene data show CDR1 as MDHEN and CDR2 as SYDVKM. The CDR3 extends over 14 amino acids. The V end was cut by 6 bases, the J end by 5 bases, with 16 bases between.